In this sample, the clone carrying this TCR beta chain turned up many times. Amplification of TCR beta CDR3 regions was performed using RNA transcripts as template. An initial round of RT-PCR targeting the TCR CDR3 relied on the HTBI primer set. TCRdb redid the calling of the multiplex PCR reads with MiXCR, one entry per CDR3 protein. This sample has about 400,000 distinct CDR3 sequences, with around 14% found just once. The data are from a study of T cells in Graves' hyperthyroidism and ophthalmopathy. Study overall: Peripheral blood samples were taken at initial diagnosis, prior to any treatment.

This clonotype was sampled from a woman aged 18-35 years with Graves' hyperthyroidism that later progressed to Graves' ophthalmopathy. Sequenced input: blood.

The CDR3 DNA reads TGTGCCAGCTCACGAATTCCGGGACAAGACACAGATACGCAGTATTTT. It specifies CASSRIPGQDTDTQYF. The chain links TRBV18 to TRBJ2-3; tentatively, D is TRBD1 (6 bases). Germline V CDR1 and CDR2: KGHSH, LQKENI. There are 16 residues in the CDR3. V shed 4 bases and J shed 2 bases, with 16 bases lying between them.